Listed here is a single TCR beta chain. Antigen specificity is unknown. The PCR was carried out with 60 Vbeta primers and 13 Jbeta primers. TCRdb keeps only in-frame clones here, not all; method: immunoSEQ multiplex PCR. The data contain fewer than 250,000 clones, roughly 82% of them singletons. The sample comes from a study of cytomegalovirus exposure and HLA in healthy donors. The study's findings and limits: Evidence from a later analysis indicated that most CMV-associated TCR beta chains looked HLA-restricted. 87-base-pair reads could not separate some V segments, including TRBV6-2 and TRBV6-3.

CDR1 and CDR2 (germline): GTSNPN, SVGIG (reference sequence). The CDR3 has 13 residues. V lost 2 bases, J lost 7 bases, and 6 bases stayed unmatched. Sequenced sample: PBMCs. The clonotype comes from a man between 40 and 49 years old in good health and CMV-seropositive. This rearrangement joins TRBV30 to TRBJ2-7; 9 positions agree with TRBD1. The CDR3 is CAWSTTGGSEQYV. CDR3 sequence (DNA): TGTGCCTGGAGTACCACAGGGGGCAGTGAGCAGTACGTC.